This T cell receptor beta chain is drawn from a study of T and B cells in COVID-19 patients. Study findings and constraints: Patients with COVID-19 reportedly showed strongly skewed T cell receptor beta variable and joining gene usage. At recovery TRB diversity and richness exceeded healthy donors, after highly clonal active COVID-19 repertoires.

This clonotype appeared a few times. The antigen remains undetermined. TRB rearrangements were amplified by multiplex PCR with BIOMED2 TRB-A/B primers. One entry per CDR3 protein, called by TCRdb with MiXCR from the multiplex PCR reads. The sample lists more than 12,000 distinct CDR3 sequences, about 26% occurring once. Each TRB amplification used about 220-500 ng of genomic DNA from blood. The material sequenced was blood. The clonotype comes from a human donor who had recovered from COVID-19.

The CDR3 DNA reads as TGTGCCAGCTCACCGTTGGGGACAGGCAACTCTTATAGCAATCAGCCCCAGCATTTT. Its protein is CASSPLGTGNSYSNQPQHF. The chain uses TRBV18 and TRBJ1-5; 8 bases are a match to TRBD1. This CDR3 region has 19 residues. From germline, CDR1 is KGHSH and CDR2 LQKENI. Trimming took 3 bases from V and 0 from J; bases not matched to a gene: 13.